This T cell receptor beta chain comes out of a study of tumor-infiltrating lymphocytes in oesophageal squamous cell carcinoma. This clonotype has only a few counts. TCRdb reprocessed the PCR reads via MiXCR and lists one record per CDR3 protein. Among approximately 11,000 distinct CDR3 sequences listed, around 50% were seen once. From germline, CDR1 is KGHSH and CDR2 LQKENI. The CDR3 extends over 17 amino acids. V was trimmed by 4 bases and J by 2 bases, leaving 18 bases between them. The sample taken for sequencing was esophageal tumor tissue. The J gene is TRBJ1-5, the V gene TRBV18; D is unresolved. The TCR was taken from a male donor with esophageal squamous cell carcinoma. CDR3 protein: CASSLGSAVSGNQPQHF. CDR3 sequence (DNA): TGTGCCAGCTCACTCGGTTCGGCTGTGAGTGGCAATCAGCCCCAGCATTTT.